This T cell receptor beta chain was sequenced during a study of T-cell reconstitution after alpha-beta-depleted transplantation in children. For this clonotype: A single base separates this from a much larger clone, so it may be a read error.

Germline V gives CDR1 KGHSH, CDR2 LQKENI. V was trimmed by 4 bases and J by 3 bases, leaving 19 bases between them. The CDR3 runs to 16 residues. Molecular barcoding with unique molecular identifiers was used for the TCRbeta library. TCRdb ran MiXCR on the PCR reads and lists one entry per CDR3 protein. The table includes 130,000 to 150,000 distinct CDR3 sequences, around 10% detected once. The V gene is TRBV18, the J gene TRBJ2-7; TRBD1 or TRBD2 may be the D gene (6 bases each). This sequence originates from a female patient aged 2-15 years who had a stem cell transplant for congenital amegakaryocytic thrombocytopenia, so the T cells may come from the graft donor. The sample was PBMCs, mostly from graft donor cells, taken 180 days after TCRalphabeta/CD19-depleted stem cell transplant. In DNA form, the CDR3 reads TGTGCCAGCTCACGCCCTACGGTCGGAGGGGGCTACGAGCAGTACTTC. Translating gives CASSRPTVGGGYEQYF.